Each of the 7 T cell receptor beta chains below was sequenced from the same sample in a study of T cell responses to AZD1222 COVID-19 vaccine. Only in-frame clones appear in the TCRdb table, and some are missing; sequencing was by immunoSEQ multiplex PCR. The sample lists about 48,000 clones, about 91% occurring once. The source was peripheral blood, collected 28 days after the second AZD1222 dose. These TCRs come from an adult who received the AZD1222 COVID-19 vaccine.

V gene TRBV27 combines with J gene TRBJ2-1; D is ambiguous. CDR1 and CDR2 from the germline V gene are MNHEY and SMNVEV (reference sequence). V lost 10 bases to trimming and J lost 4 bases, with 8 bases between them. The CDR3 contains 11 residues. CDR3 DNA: TGTGCCACCGCTGAATACAATGAGCAGTTCTTC. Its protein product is CATAEYNEQFF.

The CDR3 is CASSEAVTIQPQHF. CDR3 nucleotides: TGTGCCAGCAGTGAAGCGGTGACAATCCAGCCCCAGCATTTT. The rearrangement joins TRBV2 to TRBJ1-5; D remains ambiguous. The V end was cut by 0 bases, the J end by 7 bases, with 10 bases between. Germline V gene sequence: CDR1 SNHLY, CDR2 FYNNEI. This CDR3 comprises 14 residues.

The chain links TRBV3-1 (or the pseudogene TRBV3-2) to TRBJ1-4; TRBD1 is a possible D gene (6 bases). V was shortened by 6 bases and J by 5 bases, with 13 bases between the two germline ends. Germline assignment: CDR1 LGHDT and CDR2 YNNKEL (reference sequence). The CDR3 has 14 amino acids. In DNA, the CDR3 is TGTGCCAGCAGTATCTTACAGGGAAATGAAAAACTGTTTTTT. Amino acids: CASSILQGNEKLFF.

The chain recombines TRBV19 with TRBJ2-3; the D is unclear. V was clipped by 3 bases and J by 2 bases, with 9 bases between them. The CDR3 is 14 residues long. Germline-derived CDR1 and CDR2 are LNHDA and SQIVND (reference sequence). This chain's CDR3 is CASSIDPSTDTQYF. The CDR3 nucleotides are TGTGCCAGTAGTATCGACCCCTCCACAGATACGCAGTATTTT. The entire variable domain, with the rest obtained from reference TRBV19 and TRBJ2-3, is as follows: DGGITQSPKYLFRKEGQNVTLSCEQNLNHDAMYWYRQDPGQGLRLIYYSQIVNDFQKGDIAEGYSVSREKKESFPLTVTSAQKNPTAFYLCASSIDPSTDTQYFGPGTRLTVL.

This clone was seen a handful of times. CDR3 sequence: CASSYDPWGREQYF. For the CDR3, the DNA is TGTGCCAGCAGTTATGACCCGTGGGGTCGCGAGCAGTACTTC. This chain joins TRBV6-5 and TRBJ2-7; D is uncertain. The CDR3 totals 14 residues. CDR1 and CDR2 from the germline V gene are MNHEY and SVGAGI. The V end lost 3 bases, the J end lost 6 bases, and 15 bases lay between the germline ends.

The CDR3 loop reads CASSIDPAAPQSGNTIYF. The CDR3 region has the DNA TGTGCCAGTAGTATAGACCCGGCAGCTCCACAGTCTGGAAACACCATATATTTT. The chain has TRBV19 and TRBJ1-3, with D unresolved. V was shortened by 0 bases and J by 1 base, with 16 bases between the two germline ends. There are 18 residues in the CDR3. Germline values: CDR1 LNHDA, CDR2 SQIVND (reference sequence).

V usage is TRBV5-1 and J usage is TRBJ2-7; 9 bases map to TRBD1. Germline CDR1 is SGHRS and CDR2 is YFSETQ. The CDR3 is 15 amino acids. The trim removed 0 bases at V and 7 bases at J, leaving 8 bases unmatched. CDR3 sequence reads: CASSLEGQGRREQYF. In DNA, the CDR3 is TGCGCCAGCAGCTTGGAGGGACAGGGAAGGAGAGAGCAGTACTTC. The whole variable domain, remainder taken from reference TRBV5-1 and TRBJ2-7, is KAGVTQTPRYLIKTRGQQVTLSCSPISGHRSVSWYQQTPGQGLQFLFEYFSETQRNKGNFPGRFSGRQFSNSRSEMNVSTLELGDSALYLCASSLEGQGRREQYFGPGTRLTVT.